Listed below are T cell receptor beta chains from one sample, sequenced in a study of regulatory T cells in long-lasting Graves disease. TCRdb called the multiplex PCR reads again in MiXCR, with one record for every CDR3 protein. The sample contains about 470,000 distinct CDR3 sequences, roughly 20% of which appear only once. Sequenced material: peripheral blood mononuclear cells (PBMCs), taken when the disease was refractory, from a patient treated with antithyroid drugs. The receptors come from a female donor with Graves disease. The CDR3 runs from the conserved cysteine through the conserved F or W. Each record gives: J gene, CDR3 length, V gene, clone size, D gene, CDR3 protein, CDR3 DNA. D genes are given only for firm matches. Size values are once, few and many counts, or a class for expanded clones, and some rows have none.

TRBJ2-5 | 15 | TRBV28 | many | NA | CASSDEKGTQETQYF | TGTGCCAGCAGCGATGAAAAGGGGACGCAAGAGACCCAGTACTTC
TRBJ1-5 | 14 | TRBV27 | many | NA | CASSVRGSNQPQHF | TGTGCCAGCAGTGTAAGGGGTTCCAATCAGCCCCAGCATTTT
TRBJ2-7 | 12 | TRBV20-1 | many | NA | CSAADEAYEQYF | TGCAGTGCCGCCGACGAGGCCTACGAGCAGTACTTC
TRBJ1-5 | 15 | TRBV15 | many | NA | CATSSRDGPNQPQHF | TGTGCCACCAGCAGCCGGGACGGACCTAATCAGCCCCAGCATTTT
TRBJ1-2 | 14 | TRBV27 | few | TRBD1 | CASSLGQVPGGYTF | TGTGCCAGCAGTTTAGGACAGGTCCCAGGGGGCTACACCTTC
TRBJ2-7 | 15 | TRBV11-2 | many | NA | CASSSPFEGGYEQYF | TGTGCCAGCAGCTCCCCTTTTGAAGGGGGCTACGAGCAGTACTTC
TRBJ2-7 | 14 | TRBV18 | few | TRBD1 | CASSPLDRTHEQYF | TGTGCCAGCTCACCACTGGACAGGACCCACGAGCAGTACTTC
TRBJ2-7 | 14 | TRBV28 | many | TRBD1 | CASRPTGDPYEQYF | TGTGCCAGCAGACCCACAGGGGATCCCTACGAGCAGTACTTC
TRBJ2-7 | 15 | TRBV9 | NA | TRBD2 | CASSVESSGAYEQYF | TGTGCCAGCAGCGTAGAGTCTAGCGGAGCCTACGAGCAGTACTTC
TRBJ1-5 | 16 | TRBV6-1 | NA | TRBD1 | CASTLRGGTGAMSQHF | TGTGCCAGCACCCTACGTGGGGGGACAGGTGCGATGTCCCAGCATTTT
TRBJ2-7 | 16 | TRBV11-2 | many | NA | CASSPRDGLSSYEQYF | TGTGCCAGCAGCCCCCGGGACGGACTTAGCTCCTACGAGCAGTACTTC
TRBJ1-1 | 14 | TRBV5-1 | NA | NA | CASSLEGVVTEAFF | TGCGCCAGCAGCTTGGAGGGGGTTGTCACTGAAGCTTTCTTT
TRBJ1-5 | 14 | TRBV5-5 | NA | NA | CASSLGSGNQPRHF | TGTGCCAGCAGCTTAGGTTCCGGCAATCAGCCCCGGCATTTT
TRBJ2-1 | 14 | TRBV11-2 | few | NA | CASSLAGRYNEQFF | TGTGCCAGCAGCTTAGCGGGCCGTTACAATGAGCAGTTCTTC
TRBJ2-1 | 14 | TRBV20-1 | NA | NA | CSARISGAYNEQFF | TGCAGTGCTAGAATTAGCGGAGCCTACAATGAGCAGTTCTTC
TRBJ2-1 | 13 | TRBV28 | few | NA | CASSYLTGTEQFF | TGTGCCAGCAGTTACTTGACGGGTACTGAGCAGTTCTTC
TRBJ1-4 | 13 | TRBV29-1 | once | TRBD1 | CSVGDRGMEKLFF | TGCAGCGTTGGGGACAGGGGCATGGAAAAACTGTTTTTT
TRBJ1-5 | 16 | TRBV28 | many | NA | CASSRPFRGVDQPQHF | TGTGCCAGCAGTCGCCCCTTCAGGGGAGTGGATCAGCCCCAGCATTTT
TRBJ2-5 | 15 | TRBV20-1 | NA | TRBD2 | CSARVGTSGMETQYF | TGCAGTGCTAGAGTTGGGACTAGCGGGATGGAGACCCAGTACTTC
TRBJ1-1 | 14 | TRBV5-1 | few | TRBD1 | CASSKWTGDTEAFF | TGCGCCAGCAGCAAATGGACAGGAGACACTGAAGCTTTCTTT
TRBJ2-7 | 16 | TRBV27 | NA | NA | CASSPSGAPKIYEQYF | TGTGCCAGCAGTCCCTCGGGCGCGCCCAAGATCTACGAGCAGTACTTC
TRBJ2-2 | 15 | TRBV27 | few | TRBD1 | CASRRTQGAAGELFF | TGTGCCAGCAGACGAACCCAGGGGGCTGCCGGGGAGCTGTTTTTT
TRBJ2-7 | 17 | TRBV11-2 | many | TRBD2 | CASSLATPSGRSPEQYF | TGTGCCAGCAGCTTAGCTACCCCTAGCGGGAGGTCGCCCGAGCAGTACTTC
TRBJ2-1 | 15 | TRBV30 | NA | NA | CAWKGDPIASGEQFF | TGTGCCTGGAAGGGGGATCCTATCGCCAGCGGGGAGCAGTTCTTC
TRBJ2-3 | 15 | TRBV24-1 | few | TRBD2 | CATSGLAGSTDTQYF | TGTGCCACCAGTGGACTAGCGGGAAGCACAGATACGCAGTATTTT
TRBJ2-7 | 13 | TRBV6-5 | many | NA | CASSYASSYEQYF | TGTGCCAGCAGTTACGCTAGTTCCTACGAGCAGTACTTC
TRBJ1-1 | 14 | TRBV6-2/TRBV6-3 | many | NA | CASSYSETNTEAFF | TGTGCCAGCAGTTACTCGGAAACGAACACTGAAGCTTTCTTT
TRBJ2-4 | 13 | TRBV19 | NA | NA | CASGRLAKNIQYF | TGTGCCAGCGGACGGCTAGCCAAAAACATTCAGTACTTC
TRBJ2-7 | 15 | TRBV2 | many | TRBD1 | CANQGGQGYSYEQYF | TGTGCCAACCAGGGCGGACAGGGGTACTCCTACGAGCAGTACTTC
TRBJ2-7 | 16 | TRBV28 | many | TRBD1 | CASRRPGRGLSYEQYF | TGTGCCAGCAGACGACCGGGAAGGGGGCTCTCCTACGAGCAGTACTTC
TRBJ2-7 | 13 | TRBV11-2 | NA | NA | CASSLGVSSEQYF | TGTGCCAGCAGCTTAGGAGTATCCTCCGAGCAGTACTTC
TRBJ1-5 | 15 | TRBV19 | NA | NA | CASSIGLGRDQPQHF | TGTGCCAGTAGTATCGGGCTGGGTAGGGATCAGCCCCAGCATTTT
TRBJ2-7 | 16 | TRBV28 | many | TRBD2 | CASSSLAGRGTYEQYF | TGTGCCAGCAGTTCCCTAGCCGGGAGGGGGACCTACGAGCAGTACTTC
TRBJ2-2 | 17 | TRBV6-2/TRBV6-3 | NA | NA | CASSSPGLGAYTGELFF | TGTGCCAGCAGTTCTCCGGGACTTGGCGCATACACCGGGGAGCTGTTTTTT
TRBJ2-7 | 17 | TRBV18 | many | NA | CASSPVRGSGNSYEQYF | TGTGCCAGCTCACCAGTTCGGGGGAGTGGGAACTCCTACGAGCAGTACTTC
TRBJ2-5 | 14 | TRBV20-1 | many | NA | CSATGTRGVETQYF | TGCAGTGCTACAGGGACCCGGGGAGTAGAGACCCAGTACTTC
TRBJ2-5 | 15 | TRBV5-1 | NA | NA | CASSLGQIGQQTQYF | TGCGCCAGCAGCTTGGGGCAGATAGGCCAGCAGACCCAGTACTTC
TRBJ2-7 | 14 | TRBV5-1 | many | NA | CASSLAVGSYEQYF | TGCGCCAGCAGCTTGGCTGTCGGGTCCTACGAGCAGTACTTC
TRBJ2-5 | 13 | TRBV7-3 | many | NA | CASSPRGEGTQYF | TGTGCCAGCAGCCCCCGGGGCGAAGGGACCCAGTACTTC
TRBJ2-7 | 13 | TRBV6-1 | many | NA | CASSPGVWYEQYF | TGTGCCAGCAGCCCAGGAGTGTGGTACGAGCAGTACTTC
TRBJ2-6 | 12 | TRBV2 | few | NA | CASNRGANVLTF | TGTGCCAGCAATAGGGGGGCCAACGTCCTGACTTTC
TRBJ1-5 | 16 | TRBV5-6 | NA | TRBD1 | CASSTLGTGDNQPQHF | TGTGCCAGCAGCACGCTCGGGACAGGGGACAATCAGCCCCAGCATTTT
TRBJ1-2 | 15 | TRBV4-1 | few | NA | CASSQVGTSKSGYTF | TGCGCCAGCAGCCAAGTTGGGACCTCTAAGAGTGGCTACACCTTC
TRBJ1-1 | 11 | TRBV29-1 | NA | NA | CSGTNDTEAFF | TGCAGCGGAACCAATGACACTGAAGCTTTCTTT
TRBJ2-5 | 13 | TRBV12-3/TRBV12-4 | NA | NA | CASRTNLQETQYF | TGTGCCAGCAGGACCAATTTACAAGAGACCCAGTACTTC
TRBJ2-3 | 14 | TRBV13 | NA | NA | CASSPGTHTDTQYF | TGTGCCAGCAGCCCCGGGACTCACACAGATACGCAGTATTTT
TRBJ2-3 | 16 | TRBV28 | few | NA | CASSPPLGSSTDTQYF | TGTGCCAGCAGTCCCCCCTTAGGTTCTAGCACAGATACGCAGTATTTT